The source of this T cell receptor beta chain is a study of T cells in Graves' hyperthyroidism and ophthalmopathy. RNA transcripts gave rise to amplified TCR beta CDR3 regions. Carried out on the TCR CDR3, a first-round RT-PCR used the HTBI primer set. Each CDR3 protein gets one entry after TCRdb re-called the multiplex PCR reads with MiXCR. This repertoire shows roughly 510,000 distinct CDR3 sequences, about a fifth found once; its top ten account for more than 20%. Germline V lookup: CDR1 KGHSH, CDR2 LQKENI. V dropped 3 bases and J dropped 4 bases, with 15 bases sitting between them. This CDR3 has 15 amino acids. A few counts support this clonotype.

The sequenced sample consisted of blood. The J gene is TRBJ1-2, the V gene TRBV18; D uncertain. This receptor was taken from a man aged 18 to 29 with Graves' hyperthyroidism. CDR3 DNA sequence: TGTGCCAGCTCACCTTCCCCGACGGAGACCTATGGCTACACCTTC. This codes for CASSPSPTETYGYTF.